This T cell receptor beta chain comes out of a study of beta chain features in type 1 diabetes. Regarding the study as a whole: Among all four CD4+ subsets, Type 1 diabetes patients had TCRB CDR3s that were moderately but significantly shorter.

This CDR3 region has 14 residues. Trimming shortened V by 5 bases and J by 1 base, and 11 bases separated the two germline ends. Germline values: CDR1 SQVTM, CDR2 ANQGSEA. On this clone itself: Its target is not known.

On average, the one heparinised blood draw given by each donor was approximately 120 mL. cDNA synthesis used the whole RNA isolate, giving expressed TCRB sequences. Sequenced naive, central memory and regulatory T cell samples produced an average of approximately 3.8 million reads. The method was immunoSEQ multiplex PCR; TCRdb's version includes in-frame clones alone and lacks a portion of them. The table records 120,000 or so clones, 17% of them present only once. Specimen: central memory CD4+ T cells from blood. This receptor was identified in a man aged 18 to 30 with type 1 diabetes. This chain uses TRBV29-1 with TRBJ2-2, with D possibly being TRBD2 (5 bases). The CDR3 region is CSVSGVGNTGELFF. CDR3 nucleotide sequence: TGCAGCGTTTCCGGGGTGGGGAACACCGGGGAGCTGTTTTTT.